This T cell receptor beta chain was obtained from a study of T cells expressing NK-cell markers. Overall study context: Of eight sequenced donors, seven were HCMV-seropositive and one HCMV-seronegative.

Germline lookup yields CDR1 SNHLY and CDR2 FYNNEI. The CDR3 has 16 residues. With the 5' RACE reads reprocessed, TCRdb shows one record per CDR3 protein and no DNA. The ten most abundant clones cover 4% to 6.5% of a sample with hundreds of thousands of distinct CDR3 sequences. Overall study findings and caveats: One observes that, in a few donors, these clonotypes were also the leading ones within the CD3+CD56-NKG2C+ fraction. In roughly six donors, dominant NKG2C+ clonotypes were roughly 1.0-7.5% of CD8+ T cells. Clarity on HCMV specificity was lacking for the expanded NKG2C+ T cell clones.

Regarding this clonotype: Its antigen is undetermined.

The chain joins TRBV2 to TRBJ2-3; the D call of TRBD1 rests on TCRdb alone, since no DNA is present to check it. The sample consisted of blood T cells: a sorted CD56 or NKG2C T cell subset, CD4+ or CD8+ T cells, or bulk PBMC T cells (not recorded which). The clonotype comes from a man aged 18-70 years in good health. This CDR3 reads CASRRRDRGGADTQYF.